This T cell receptor (beta chain) stems from a study of regulatory T cells in long-lasting Graves disease. Across the study: Freshly diagnosed Graves' patients had used antithyroid drugs for under 3 months.

Combining iRepertoire HTBI primers with Arm-PCR of CDR3 regions, the authors built TCR beta libraries. TCRdb recomputed calls from the multiplex PCR reads with MiXCR, one row per CDR3 protein. Among about 460,000 distinct CDR3 sequences listed, around 13% were seen once. This clonotype was recorded at least ten times. The time point: newly diagnosed GD, antithyroid drugs for less than 3 months. PBMC-derived RNA was used for the TCR library. It was an endocrinology department in Xi'an, China, that provided the patients. These same records also appear under a second study, on T cells in Graves' hyperthyroidism and ophthalmopathy. From that study: In the first-round RT-PCR of the TCR CDR3, the HTBI primer set was used.

The source is a woman between 45 and 65 years old with Graves disease. This specimen was peripheral blood mononuclear cells (PBMCs), taken at new diagnosis, from a patient treated with antithyroid drugs.

For the CDR3, the DNA is TGTGCCAGTTGGAGACCCAGCACAGATACGCAGTATTTT. Amino acid sequence: CASWRPSTDTQYF. The rearrangement uses TRBV27 and TRBJ2-3; no firm D call. The germline V gene has CDR1 MNHEY and CDR2 SMNVEV (reference sequence). The length of the CDR3 is 13 residues. The ends were cut back, 9 bases at V and 0 bases at J, with 10 bases in the middle.